This T cell receptor (beta chain) stems from a study of T cells in Graves' hyperthyroidism and ophthalmopathy. This clonotype came up many times. Trimming took off 6 bases at V and 5 bases at J, with 8 bases between the two ends. CDR1 and CDR2 (germline): MNHNY, SVGAGI (reference sequence). CDR3 length equals 11 residues. Authors of the study amplified TCR beta CDR3 regions from RNA transcripts. An initial round of RT-PCR targeting the TCR CDR3 relied on the HTBI primer set. Each CDR3 protein gets one entry after TCRdb re-called the multiplex PCR reads with MiXCR. The table lists about 570,000 distinct CDR3 sequences, around 42% of them singletons, with around 17% in the top ten.

This sequence was found in an adult woman with Graves' disease, either hyperthyroidism or ophthalmopathy (not recorded which). What was sequenced was peripheral blood or thyroid tissue (not recorded which). The V call is TRBV6-6, the J call TRBJ2-7; D may be TRBD1 (5 bases). This CDR3 reads CASRAGNEQYF. The CDR3 coding sequence is TGTGCCAGCAGAGCAGGGAACGAGCAGTACTTC.